This note documents a single T cell receptor (beta chain) sequence. Its antigen is undetermined. The record originates from a study of shared clonotypes between healthy human individuals. About the study: Donors had three CD4 naive, three CD4 memory, two CD8 naive and one CD8 memory plate apiece. Study observations and caveats: Limited genetic and exposure-history diversity came from having few donors.

Genomic DNA per cell subset filled all wells of several immunoSEQ plates. The assay was immunoSEQ multiplex PCR, and TCRdb's table has in-frame clones only and misses some. The data contain about 510,000 clones, less than 96% of them seen just once; the ten biggest clones take up roughly 0.06%. Trimming took 5 bases from V and 5 from J; bases not matched to a gene: 7. The V gene's germline CDR1 is LNHDA and CDR2 SQIVND (reference sequence). This CDR3 comprises 15 residues. This sequence originates from a woman aged 25-40 years in good health. Material for sequencing was naive CD4+ T cells sorted from blood. Sample subset: CD45RA+ positively selected. V gene TRBV19 combines with J gene TRBJ2-3; TRBD1 matches at 10 bases. DNA for the CDR3: TGTGCCAGTAGTTCTCCGGGACAGGGGCAAGATACGCAGTATTTT. It is translated as CASSSPGQGQDTQYF.